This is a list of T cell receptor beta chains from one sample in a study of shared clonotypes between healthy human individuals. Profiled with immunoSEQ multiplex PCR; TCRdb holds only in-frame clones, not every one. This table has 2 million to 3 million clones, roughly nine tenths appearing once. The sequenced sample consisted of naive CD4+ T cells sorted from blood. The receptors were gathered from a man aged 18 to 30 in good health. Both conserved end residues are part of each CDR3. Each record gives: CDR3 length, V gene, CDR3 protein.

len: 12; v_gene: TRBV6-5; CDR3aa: CASTTGNQPQHF
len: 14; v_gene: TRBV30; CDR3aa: CAWEPLRGNTEAFF
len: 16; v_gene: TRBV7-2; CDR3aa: CASSSSGQGAYNEQFF
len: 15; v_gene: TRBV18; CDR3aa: CASSPNGQGISGYTF
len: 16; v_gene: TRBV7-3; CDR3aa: CASSTSGGGNTGELFF
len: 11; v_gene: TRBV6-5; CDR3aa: CASSDEGEQYF
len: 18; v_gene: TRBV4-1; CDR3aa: CASSQDFRTGGYNSPLHF
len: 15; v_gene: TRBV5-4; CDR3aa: CASSLGGATVDTQYF
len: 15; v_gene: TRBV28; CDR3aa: CASSSGGTGNTEAFF
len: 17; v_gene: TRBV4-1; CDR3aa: CASSQGWGTGGPYEQYF
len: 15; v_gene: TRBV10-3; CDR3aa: CAISETIGGTGELFF
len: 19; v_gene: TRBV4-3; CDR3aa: CASSQERASGRAGANVLTF
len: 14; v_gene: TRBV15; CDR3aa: CATSRGGSNQPQHF
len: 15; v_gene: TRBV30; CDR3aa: CAWEGPRAENYEQYF
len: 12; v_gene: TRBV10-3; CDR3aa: CAISDRGDTQYF
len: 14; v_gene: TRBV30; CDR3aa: CAWSRLAGGGEQFF